A single sample is the source of the 22 T cell receptor beta chains below, sequenced in a study of blood T cell repertoires in COVID-19. Repertoires were generated with immunoSEQ multiplex PCR, while TCRdb's copy carries only in-frame clones and drops some. The data contain under 200,000 clones, more than 70% of them singletons. The sample taken for sequencing was peripheral blood. Receptor source: a man aged 50-59 years with active or convalescent COVID-19.

This clone was found a few times. The V gene is TRBV25-1, the J gene TRBJ1-6; 7 nucleotides agree with TRBD1. The CDR3 contains 15 residues. V dropped 3 bases and J dropped 8; count of bases not matched to a gene: 7. Germline CDR1 and CDR2: MGHDK and SYGVNS. CDR3 amino acids: CASSERDRFYSPLHF. The CDR3 bases are TGTGCCAGCAGTGAGCGGGACAGATTTTATTCACCCCTCCACTTT.

This clone was seen more than once but under ten times. The rearrangement links TRBV6-6 to TRBJ2-7; TRBD2 matches 7 bases. The CDR3 has 12 residues. V shed 5 bases, J shed 6 bases, and the junction held 4 bases outside the gene matches. Germline CDR1 and CDR2: MNHNY and SVGAGI (reference sequence). The CDR3 coding sequence is TGTGCCAGCAGTGGGAGGGTAGGCGAGCAGTACTTC. Translation: CASSGRVGEQYF.

The gene calls are TRBV5-4 and TRBJ1-1; possibly TRBD1 for D (6 bases). With 4 bases removed from V and 1 base from J, the gap between germline ends came to 14 bases. CDR1 is SGHNT, CDR2 YYREEE, per germline (reference sequence). The CDR3 is 15 amino acids. The CDR3 loop is CASSPQKGENTEAFF. The DNA of the CDR3 is TGTGCCAGCAGCCCGCAGAAGGGGGAGAACACTGAAGCTTTCTTT.

This chain connects TRBV7-2 to TRBJ1-1; unclear D gene. Germline lookup yields CDR1 SGHTA and CDR2 FQGNSA. Trimming shortened V by 5 bases and J by 4 bases, and 8 bases separated the two germline ends. CDR3 size: 12 residues. The CDR3 is CASSPRSTEAFF. The CDR3, as DNA: TGTGCCAGCAGCCCACGGTCCACTGAAGCTTTCTTT. The variable domain in full, with the rest retrieved from reference TRBV7-2 and TRBJ1-1, is GAGVSQSPSNKVTEKGKDVELRCDPISGHTALYWYRQSLGQGLEFLIYFQGNSAPDKSGLPSDRFSAERTGGSVSTLTIQRTQQEDSAVYLCASSPRSTEAFFGQGTRLTVV.

This clone was found a few times. The chain uses TRBV18 and TRBJ2-7; 9 nucleotides align to TRBD2. The junction had 4 bases not matched to a gene; V was cut back by 3 bases and J by 4 bases. There are 14 residues in the CDR3. CDR1 is KGHSH and CDR2 is LQKENI in the germline V gene. CDR3 loop: CASSPGSGSYEQYF. The CDR3 region has the DNA TGTGCCAGCTCACCCGGTAGCGGGAGTTACGAGCAGTACTTC. The complete variable domain, with remaining parts taken from reference TRBV18 and TRBJ2-7, reads NAGVMQNPRHLVRRRGQEARLRCSPMKGHSHVYWYRQLPEEGLKFMVYLQKENIIDESGMPKERFSAEFPKEGPSILRIQQVVRGDSAAYFCASSPGSGSYEQYFGPGTRLTVT.

The count of this clone is one. The chain combines TRBV7-2 with TRBJ1-1; D is possibly TRBD1 (5 bases). Germline loops: CDR1 SGHTA, CDR2 FQGNSA. The V and J ends lost 1 base and 5 bases respectively, with 11 bases between them. This CDR3 is built from 14 residues. The CDR3 loop reads CASSLGGGGTEAFF. For the CDR3, the DNA is TGTGCCAGCAGCTTAGGGGGGGGAGGAACTGAAGCTTTCTTT.

The CDR3 coding sequence is TGTGCCACCAGTGACGTAACTGGGGCTTGGAACACCGGGGAGCTGTTTTTT. As protein: CATSDVTGAWNTGELFF. The chain is built from TRBV24-1 and TRBJ2-2; possibly TRBD1 for D (5 bases). CDR3 size: 17 residues. Per the germline V gene, CDR1 is KGHDR and CDR2 is SFDVKD. Trimming removed 4 bases from V and 1 base from J, with 15 bases in between.

This chain links TRBV28 with TRBJ2-2; weak D call: TRBD1 (5 bases). Trimming took 6 bases from V and 0 from J, leaving 14 bases between them. CDR3 length equals 16 residues. In germline, CDR1 is MDHEN, CDR2 SYDVKM. CDR3 DNA: TGTGCCAGCAGACCCCCAAGGGGCTCGAACACCGGGGAGCTGTTTTTT. This codes for CASRPPRGSNTGELFF.

J is TRBJ2-7 and V is TRBV5-1; 10 nucleotides match TRBD1. This CDR3 region has 16 residues. Looked up from germline, CDR1 is SGHRS and CDR2 is YFSETQ. Trimming cost V 5 bases and J 1 base; bases outside gene matches: 9. The chain's CDR3 is CASSLGGTGASYEQYF. Here the CDR3 DNA reads TGCGCCAGCAGTCTAGGGGGGACAGGGGCGTCCTACGAGCAGTACTTC.

A note on this clone: One end of the junction is discordant with germline, which a read error may explain. The rearrangement links TRBV7-7 to TRBJ2-5, with D perhaps TRBD2 (6 bases). CDR3 size: 15 residues. Germline CDR1 reads SSHAT; CDR2 reads FNYEAQ (reference sequence). Here the CDR3 DNA reads TGTGCTAGCAGCCCGCCGGGACTGTACCAAGAGACCCAGTACTTC. As protein: CASSPPGLYQETQYF.

The chain combines TRBV28 with TRBJ1-5; 7 nucleotides align to TRBD1. Germline V CDR1 and CDR2: MDHEN, SYDVKM. The CDR3 covers 18 residues. V lost 2 bases and J lost 0; bases outside the gene matches: 10. CDR3 sequence: CASSLGTESSPSNQPQHF. The DNA of the CDR3 is TGTGCCAGCAGTTTAGGGACAGAGTCATCTCCTAGCAATCAGCCCCAGCATTTT.

V and J are TRBV5-8 and TRBJ2-1; TRBD2 might be the D (6 bases). Germline V CDR1 and CDR2: SGHTS, YDEGEE. Trimming stripped 4 bases from V and 7 bases from J, with 21 bases between. The CDR3 has 16 amino acids. CDR3 DNA sequence: TGTGCCAGCAGCAACAAAAGAGCGGGCCATACGAATGAGCAGTTCTTC. Translation: CASSNKRAGHTNEQFF. Variable domain in full (rest from reference TRBV5-8 and TRBJ2-1): EAGVTQSPTHLIKTRGQQATLRCSPISGHTSVYWYQQALGLGLQFLLWYDEGEERNRGNFPPRFSGRQFPNYSSELNVNALELEDSALYLCASSNKRAGHTNEQFFGPGTRLTVL.

V and J are TRBV15 and TRBJ1-2; TRBD1 matches 7 bases. CDR1 and CDR2 (germline): LNHNV, YYDKDF (reference sequence). CDR3 length equals 16 residues. V was pared by 3 bases and J by 7 bases, with 14 bases of the junction left unmatched. CDR3 sequence reads: CATSREDRAVSGGYTF. CDR3 DNA: TGTGCCACCAGCAGGGAAGACAGGGCGGTTTCGGGTGGCTACACCTTC.

The J gene is TRBJ1-1, the V gene TRBV5-1, with a weak D call TRBD1 (5 bases). Trimming stripped 0 bases from V and 6 bases from J, with 15 bases between. The CDR3 covers 15 residues. The germline CDR1 and CDR2 sequences are SGHRS and YFSETQ. This CDR3 is CASSLGIVGGAEAFF. In DNA, the CDR3 is TGCGCCAGCAGCTTGGGAATCGTTGGAGGGGCTGAAGCTTTCTTT.

The V call is TRBV19, the J call TRBJ2-7; the match to TRBD1 covers 9 bases. From germline, CDR1 is LNHDA and CDR2 SQIVND (reference sequence). The CDR3 loop spans 12 amino acids. V trimming: 7 bases; J trimming: 4 bases; junction bases outside the gene matches: 2. The CDR3 region has the DNA TGTGCCAGTACCGACAGGGGGTACGAGCAGTACTTC. Protein sequence: CASTDRGYEQYF.

The chain employs TRBV29-1 and TRBJ2-5, with TRBD2 matching 14 bases. After removal of 1 base from V and 7 bases from J, the junction contained 8 bases not matched to a gene. Germline CDR1 is SQVTM and CDR2 is ANQGSEA. The CDR3 sequence is 16 residues long. This chain's CDR3 is CSVEAGRLAGGATQYF. In nucleotides, the CDR3 is TGCAGCGTTGAAGCGGGTAGACTAGCGGGAGGGGCGACCCAGTACTTC.

The V gene is TRBV3-1 (or the pseudogene TRBV3-2), the J gene TRBJ1-3; TRBD1 aligns across 9 bases. This CDR3 comprises 17 residues. V gave up 4 bases and J gave up 3 bases; unmatched junction bases: 10. Per the germline V gene, CDR1 is LGHDT and CDR2 is YNNKEL (reference sequence). The CDR3 sequence: CASSLLQGALSGNTIYF. The CDR3 DNA reads TGTGCCAGCAGCCTCCTACAGGGGGCTCTCAGTGGAAACACCATATATTTT.

The chain employs TRBV6-1 and TRBJ1-3; D not certain. This CDR3 is 17 amino acids long. V dropped 4 bases and J dropped 0 bases, with 16 bases sitting between them. Germline-derived CDR1 and CDR2 are MNHNS and SASEGT. The DNA for the CDR3 is TGTGCCAGCAGTGCCCTCCTCCGTTCGTACTCTGGAAACACCATATATTTT. The encoded protein is CASSALLRSYSGNTIYF.

The chain joins TRBV28 to TRBJ2-3; D is possibly TRBD2 (5 bases). Per germline, CDR1 MDHEN and CDR2 SYDVKM. The CDR3 has 12 amino acids. Between the trimmed V and J ends, which lost 8 bases and 3 bases, there was a span of 9 bases. The CDR3 coding sequence is TGTGCCAGCCGGGGAAGAACAGATACGCAGTATTTT. It translates to CASRGRTDTQYF.

The rearrangement links TRBV5-1 to TRBJ1-5; D possibly corresponds to TRBD1 (6 bases). Trimming stripped 0 bases from V and 3 bases from J, with 7 bases between. There are 14 residues in the CDR3. CDR1 is SGHRS, CDR2 YFSETQ, per germline. DNA for the CDR3: TGCGCCAGCAGCTTGGAGGGGGACAATCAGCCCCAGCATTTT. Its protein is CASSLEGDNQPQHF.

This clone was detected a few times. The V gene is TRBV5-8, the J gene TRBJ1-2; maybe TRBD1 (5 bases). The V gene's germline CDR1 is SGHTS and CDR2 YDEGEE. This CDR3 is built from 14 residues. V was trimmed by 1 base and J by 6 bases, leaving 13 bases between them. In DNA, the CDR3 is TGTGCCAGCAGCTTGTTAAGGGGCCGGGATGGCTACACCTTC. Translating gives CASSLLRGRDGYTF. The whole variable domain, remainder taken from reference TRBV5-8 and TRBJ1-2, is EAGVTQSPTHLIKTRGQQATLRCSPISGHTSVYWYQQALGLGLQFLLWYDEGEERNRGNFPPRFSGRQFPNYSSELNVNALELEDSALYLCASSLLRGRDGYTFGSGTRLTVV.

This clone was seen only a few times. The chain recombines TRBV11-3 with TRBJ2-7; 7 nucleotides agree with TRBD2. Germline loops: CDR1 SGHNT, CDR2 YENEEA. The CDR3 sequence is 16 residues long. V lost 0 bases and J lost 2; bases outside the gene matches: 7. The CDR3 coding sequence is TGTGCCAGCAGCTTAGACCTCGTCGGGAGGCCCTACGAGCAGTACTTC. Translated, it gives CASSLDLVGRPYEQYF. The full variable domain, completed using reference TRBV11-3 and TRBJ2-7, is EAGVVQSPRYKIIEKKQPVAFWCNPISGHNTLYWYLQNLGQGPELLIRYENEEAVDDSQLPKDRFSAERLKGVDSTLKIQPAELGDSAVYLCASSLDLVGRPYEQYFGPGTRLTVT.